These T cell receptor beta chains were read from a single sample in a study of identical twins. Via MiXCR, TCRdb re-called the 5' RACE reads, giving one row per CDR3 protein. The sample gives 1.5 million to 2 million distinct CDR3 sequences, around 29% of which show up once; 0.27% is in the top ten. The sequenced material came from cord blood. The receptors were gathered from a newborn girl in good health. Both conserved end residues are part of each CDR3. Fields, in order: V gene, clone size, D gene, J gene, CDR3 protein, CDR3 DNA. A D gene is named only where the DNA matches it firmly. Clone size is stated in some rows and not others, as once, few, many or a class when expanded.

V: TRBV5-1
size: -
D: -
J: TRBJ2-3
CDR3: CASTIHSSTDTQYF
DNA: TGCGCCAGTACGATTCATTCTAGCACAGATACGCAGTATTTT

V: TRBV6-5
size: few
D: -
J: TRBJ1-5
CDR3: CASDDQPQHF
DNA: TGTGCCAGTGACGATCAGCCCCAGCATTTT

V: TRBV10-3
size: -
D: -
J: TRBJ1-2
CDR3: CAITPTNNYGYTF
DNA: TGTGCCATCACTCCGACAAATAACTATGGCTACACCTTC

V: TRBV20-1
size: few
D: -
J: TRBJ2-1
CDR3: CSARRTLRLGLYNEQFF
DNA: TGCAGTGCTAGAAGGACCCTCCGGTTGGGGCTTTACAATGAGCAGTTCTTC

V: TRBV2
size: few
D: -
J: TRBJ2-4
CDR3: CASSGPGKDLAKNIQYF
DNA: TGTGCCAGCAGTGGTCCCGGCAAGGACCTAGCCAAAAACATTCAGTACTTC

V: TRBV20-1
size: -
D: TRBD2
J: TRBJ2-1
CDR3: CSATRWLGTRSSGSYNEQFF
DNA: TGCAGTGCCACCCGGTGGTTGGGGACTAGATCCTCTGGGAGCTACAATGAGCAGTTCTTC

V: TRBV11-1
size: few
D: TRBD1
J: TRBJ2-7
CDR3: CASSISPGQGFEQYF
DNA: TGTGCCAGCAGCATCTCCCCGGGACAGGGATTCGAGCAGTACTTC

V: TRBV10-3
size: -
D: TRBD1
J: TRBJ2-5
CDR3: CAISGGTGRETQYF
DNA: TGTGCCATCAGTGGGGGGACAGGGCGGGAGACCCAGTACTTC

V: TRBV7-9
size: few
D: -
J: TRBJ1-1
CDR3: CASSLIRSRDLNTEAFF
DNA: TGTGCCAGCAGCTTAATCCGCAGTCGAGACCTTAACACTGAAGCTTTCTTT

V: TRBV12-3/TRBV12-4
size: -
D: -
J: TRBJ2-3
CDR3: CASTLGTSYTDTQYF
DNA: TGTGCCAGCACATTAGGGACCTCCTACACAGATACGCAGTATTTT

V: TRBV4-2
size: few
D: TRBD1
J: TRBJ1-4
CDR3: CASSQEWTGFFNEKLFF
DNA: TGTGCCAGCAGCCAAGAGTGGACAGGGTTCTTTAATGAAAAACTGTTTTTT

V: TRBV10-3
size: -
D: TRBD2
J: TRBJ2-7
CDR3: CAISDPGLAGGRSAYEQYF
DNA: TGTGCCATCAGTGACCCCGGACTAGCGGGAGGGAGGTCGGCATACGAGCAGTACTTC

V: TRBV7-9
size: -
D: -
J: TRBJ2-7
CDR3: CASSLAMGTYEQYF
DNA: TGTGCCAGCAGCTTAGCGATGGGAACCTACGAGCAGTACTTC

V: TRBV12-3/TRBV12-4
size: few
D: -
J: TRBJ2-1
CDR3: CASSARLGGDEQFF
DNA: TGTGCCAGCAGTGCCCGACTAGGTGGTGATGAGCAGTTCTTC

V: TRBV27
size: few
D: TRBD2
J: TRBJ2-1
CDR3: CASSLLAGGFYNEQFF
DNA: TGTGCCAGCAGTTTATTAGCGGGAGGATTCTACAATGAGCAGTTCTTC

V: TRBV2
size: -
D: -
J: TRBJ1-1
CDR3: CASKGRTVDTEAFF
DNA: TGTGCCAGCAAAGGGAGGACAGTGGACACTGAAGCTTTCTTT

V: TRBV7-9
size: -
D: TRBD1
J: TRBJ2-7
CDR3: CASSFCPGTGRCGQYF
DNA: TGTGCCAGCAGCTTCTGTCCCGGGACAGGGCGATGTGGTCAGTACTTC

V: TRBV30
size: -
D: -
J: TRBJ2-1
CDR3: CAWPQGPSSYNEQFF
DNA: TGTGCCTGGCCTCAGGGGCCTAGCTCCTACAATGAGCAGTTCTTC

V: TRBV20-1
size: few
D: TRBD2
J: TRBJ2-3
CDR3: CSAVLAGVGTDTQYF
DNA: TGCAGTGCCGTGCTAGCGGGAGTTGGCACAGATACGCAGTATTTT

V: TRBV4-2
size: few
D: -
J: TRBJ2-7
CDR3: CASSQEGSVSSYEQYF
DNA: TGTGCCAGCAGCCAAGAAGGGTCCGTTAGCTCCTACGAGCAGTACTTC

V: TRBV15
size: -
D: -
J: TRBJ2-5
CDR3: CATSSFLGPETQYF
DNA: TGTGCCACCAGCAGCTTTCTGGGCCCAGAGACCCAGTACTTC

V: TRBV3-1
size: few
D: TRBD1
J: TRBJ1-1
CDR3: CASSRDRGRGNTEAFF
DNA: TGTGCCAGCAGCCGAGACAGGGGGCGGGGGAACACTGAAGCTTTCTTT

V: TRBV20-1
size: -
D: -
J: TRBJ2-1
CDR3: CSARGVGGNEQFF
DNA: TGCAGTGCTAGGGGAGTGGGGGGCAATGAGCAGTTCTTC

V: TRBV2
size: -
D: TRBD1
J: TRBJ1-2
CDR3: CASRLRTGNPYGYTF
DNA: TGTGCCAGCAGACTACGGACAGGGAATCCCTATGGCTACACCTTC

V: TRBV27
size: -
D: -
J: TRBJ2-5
CDR3: CASSFKASLQETQYF
DNA: TGTGCCAGCAGTTTTAAGGCCAGTCTCCAAGAGACCCAGTACTTC

V: TRBV5-1
size: few
D: -
J: TRBJ1-1
CDR3: CASSSIDGTTEAFF
DNA: TGCGCCAGCAGCTCCATCGACGGGACGACTGAAGCTTTCTTT

V: TRBV11-1
size: -
D: -
J: TRBJ2-1
CDR3: CASSFRSGLGLSYNEQFF
DNA: TGTGCCAGCAGCTTTAGGTCGGGACTGGGGCTTTCCTACAATGAGCAGTTCTTC

V: TRBV20-1
size: -
D: -
J: TRBJ1-6
CDR3: CSARDARSNSPLHF
DNA: TGCAGTGCTAGAGATGCCAGGAGCAATTCACCCCTCCACTTT

V: TRBV20-1
size: few
D: TRBD1
J: TRBJ1-1
CDR3: CSARGLTGGTEAFF
DNA: TGCAGTGCTAGAGGCCTGACAGGGGGCACTGAAGCTTTCTTT

V: TRBV6-5
size: few
D: -
J: TRBJ1-2
CDR3: CASSYREPSYGYTF
DNA: TGTGCCAGCAGTTACAGGGAACCAAGCTATGGCTACACCTTC

V: TRBV10-3
size: -
D: -
J: TRBJ2-1
CDR3: CAITRDTYNEQFF
DNA: TGTGCCATCACCCGGGACACTTACAATGAGCAGTTCTTC

V: TRBV6-5
size: -
D: -
J: TRBJ2-7
CDR3: CASTATISGSEQYF
DNA: TGTGCCAGCACTGCAACAATAAGCGGCAGCGAGCAGTACTTC

V: TRBV27
size: few
D: TRBD2
J: TRBJ2-1
CDR3: CASSLRGTSGGGTYNEQFF
DNA: TGTGCCAGCAGTTTACGAGGGACTAGCGGGGGGGGGACCTACAATGAGCAGTTCTTC

V: TRBV12-3/TRBV12-4
size: -
D: TRBD2
J: TRBJ2-3
CDR3: CASSLSLAGVTDTQYF
DNA: TGTGCCAGCAGTTTAAGTCTAGCGGGGGTAACAGATACGCAGTATTTT

V: TRBV12-3/TRBV12-4
size: -
D: -
J: TRBJ2-7
CDR3: CASSFVYNEQYF
DNA: TGTGCCAGCAGTTTTGTCTACAATGAGCAGTACTTC

V: TRBV27
size: -
D: -
J: TRBJ1-2
CDR3: CASSLRPDFNYSYTF
DNA: TGTGCCAGCAGTTTGAGACCCGACTTTAACTATAGCTACACCTTC

V: TRBV28
size: few
D: TRBD1
J: TRBJ2-1
CDR3: CASRSPGQGLNEQFF
DNA: TGTGCCAGCAGGTCCCCGGGACAGGGGCTAAATGAGCAGTTCTTC

V: TRBV4-2
size: -
D: -
J: TRBJ2-7
CDR3: CASSQDRGGAYEQYF
DNA: TGTGCCAGCAGTCAAGATCGAGGAGGGGCCTACGAGCAGTACTTC

V: TRBV20-1
size: few
D: TRBD1
J: TRBJ2-7
CDR3: CSARGQGDWRYEQYF
DNA: TGCAGTGCTAGAGGGCAGGGGGATTGGAGGTACGAGCAGTACTTC

V: TRBV28
size: few
D: -
J: TRBJ1-2
CDR3: CASSFLYDGYTF
DNA: TGTGCCAGCAGTTTCCTCTATGATGGCTACACCTTC

V: TRBV5-1
size: few
D: -
J: TRBJ2-2
CDR3: CASSSSNPNTGELFF
DNA: TGCGCCAGCAGCTCCTCGAACCCAAACACCGGGGAGCTGTTTTTT

V: TRBV5-1
size: few
D: -
J: TRBJ2-4
CDR3: CASSLEQGGNIQYF
DNA: TGCGCCAGCAGCTTGGAACAGGGCGGAAACATTCAGTACTTC

V: TRBV7-9
size: -
D: -
J: TRBJ2-5
CDR3: CASSLAGSSNEQYF
DNA: TGTGCCAGCAGCTTAGCTGGTAGTTCCAATGAGCAGTACTTC

V: TRBV20-1
size: -
D: TRBD1
J: TRBJ1-4
CDR3: CSATLPGQAFSTNEKLFF
DNA: TGCAGTGCTACTCTCCCGGGACAGGCCTTTTCAACTAATGAAAAACTGTTTTTT

V: TRBV20-1
size: -
D: TRBD2
J: TRBJ2-3
CDR3: CSANLLAGTTDTQYF
DNA: TGCAGTGCCAACTTGCTAGCGGGAACCACAGATACGCAGTATTTT

V: TRBV20-1
size: -
D: TRBD1
J: TRBJ1-5
CDR3: CSAHLQGVGNQPQHF
DNA: TGCAGTGCTCATCTACAGGGGGTAGGGAATCAGCCCCAGCATTTT

V: TRBV6-1
size: -
D: TRBD1
J: TRBJ1-4
CDR3: CASRVVGTGPNEKLFF
DNA: TGTGCCAGCAGAGTCGTCGGGACAGGACCTAATGAAAAACTGTTTTTT

V: TRBV20-1
size: -
D: -
J: TRBJ2-7
CDR3: CSARPNLEQYF
DNA: TGCAGTGCTAGACCCAATCTCGAGCAGTACTTC

V: TRBV4-2
size: few
D: TRBD2
J: TRBJ2-3
CDR3: CASSQSQAGGASTDTQYF
DNA: TGTGCCAGCAGCCAATCCCAGGCGGGGGGCGCTAGCACAGATACGCAGTATTTT

V: TRBV6-5
size: few
D: TRBD2
J: TRBJ2-7
CDR3: CASSYSTSGSINEQYF
DNA: TGTGCCAGCAGTTACTCGACTAGCGGGAGTATCAACGAGCAGTACTTC

V: TRBV7-6
size: -
D: -
J: TRBJ1-4
CDR3: CASSPRAVVNEKLFF
DNA: TGTGCCAGCAGCCCGCGGGCAGTAGTTAATGAAAAACTGTTTTTT

V: TRBV20-1
size: few
D: -
J: TRBJ1-1
CDR3: CSAPSGRGLNTEAFF
DNA: TGCAGTGCTCCTTCCGGTAGAGGGTTGAACACTGAAGCTTTCTTT

V: TRBV10-3
size: -
D: -
J: TRBJ2-7
CDR3: CATGVAVRFDEQYF
DNA: TGTGCCACCGGGGTTGCGGTCCGCTTCGATGAGCAGTACTTC

V: TRBV28
size: few
D: TRBD2
J: TRBJ2-7
CDR3: CASSSGTSNEQYF
DNA: TGTGCCAGCAGTTCCGGGACTAGTAATGAGCAGTACTTC

V: TRBV19
size: few
D: TRBD1
J: TRBJ1-2
CDR3: CASSTDRGRSGGYTF
DNA: TGTGCCAGTAGTACCGACAGGGGGCGAAGCGGTGGCTACACCTTC